The next 29 T cell receptor beta chains were all read from a single sample in a study of T cell responses to AZD1222 COVID-19 vaccine. Clones were read by immunoSEQ multiplex PCR, and TCRdb kept only the in-frame ones, dropping some. This table has some 150,000 clones, 89% appearing once. The material sequenced was peripheral blood, taken on day 0 of AZD1222 vaccination. These receptors all stem from an adult in good health.

The chain employs TRBV5-1 and TRBJ2-3, with unresolved D. V was shortened by 4 bases and J by 5 bases, with 14 bases between the two germline ends. CDR3 size: 14 residues. The germline V gene encodes CDR1 SGHRS and CDR2 YFSETQ. CDR3 sequence (DNA): TGCGCCAGCAGCGATTCCCCCGGGCTAGATACGCAGTATTTT. This gives the protein CASSDSPGLDTQYF.

V usage is TRBV3-1 (or the pseudogene TRBV3-2) and J usage is TRBJ2-5; TRBD2 aligns across 11 bases. The germline V gene has CDR1 LGHDT and CDR2 YNNKEL (reference sequence). The CDR3 runs to 16 residues. Trimming cost V 2 bases and J 4 bases; bases outside gene matches: 6. The CDR3: CASSQRSGGAGETQYF. Here the CDR3 DNA reads TGTGCCAGCAGCCAACGTAGCGGGGGGGCCGGAGAGACCCAGTACTTC.

The gene calls are TRBV28 and TRBJ1-5; no clear D. The V gene lost 2 bases and the J gene lost 9 bases, with 8 bases spanning the gap. This CDR3 spans 12 amino acids. The germline V gene encodes CDR1 MDHEN and CDR2 SYDVKM. The CDR3 DNA is TGTGCCAGCAGTTTACTTCGAGGGCCCCAGCATTTT. Translated, it gives CASSLLRGPQHF. The full variable domain, completed using reference TRBV28 and TRBJ1-5, is DVKVTQSSRYLVKRTGEKVFLECVQDMDHENMFWYRQDPGLGLRLIYFSYDVKMKEKGDIPEGYSVSREKKERFSLILESASTNQTSMYLCASSLLRGPQHFGDGTRLSIL.

This clone was counted between two and nine times. The V call is TRBV4-3, the J call TRBJ2-7, with 7 nucleotides matching TRBD1. The V gene's germline CDR1 is LGHNA and CDR2 YSLEER. V lost 0 bases and J lost 1; bases outside the gene matches: 3. The CDR3 spans 15 residues. Written as DNA, the CDR3 is TGCGCCAGCAGCCAAGACACGGGACAGTCCTACGAGCAGTACTTC. Its protein product is CASSQDTGQSYEQYF.

The CDR3 DNA follows: TGTGCCAGCAGCCTCGACGGGGGCCAGAGCACAGATACGCAGTATTTT. Protein product: CASSLDGGQSTDTQYF. The rearrangement joins TRBV7-9 to TRBJ2-3, with D perhaps TRBD1 or TRBD2 (6 bases each). The germline V and J ends were trimmed by 5 bases and 0 bases, with 15 bases remaining between them. CDR1 is SEHNR, CDR2 FQNEAQ, per germline (reference sequence). The CDR3 extends over 16 amino acids.

V gene TRBV5-1 combines with J gene TRBJ1-4, with unresolved D. Germline V gives CDR1 SGHRS, CDR2 YFSETQ. Trimming shortened V by 0 bases and J by 0 bases, and 3 bases separated the two germline ends. The CDR3 consists of 14 residues. Here the CDR3 DNA reads TGCGCCAGCAGCTTGGCCTCAACTAATGAAAAACTGTTTTTT. It is translated as CASSLASTNEKLFF.

DNA for the CDR3: TGCGCCAGCAGCCAAGATACTACAGGGGTCTATGGCTACACCTTC. As protein: CASSQDTTGVYGYTF. The gene calls are TRBV4-1 and TRBJ1-2; 7 positions match TRBD1. V dropped 0 bases and J dropped 4; count of bases not matched to a gene: 5. The CDR3 consists of 15 residues. The germline V gene has CDR1 MGHRA and CDR2 YSYEKL.

V usage is TRBV11-3 and J usage is TRBJ1-5; a weak D match, TRBD1 (5 bases). The germline V and J ends were trimmed by 4 bases and 4 bases, with 17 bases remaining between them. Germline V CDR1 and CDR2: SGHNT, YENEEA. The CDR3 has 16 amino acids. CDR3 region: CASSSRRGAFNQPQHF. The CDR3 DNA reads TGTGCCAGCAGCTCCCGGAGAGGGGCGTTTAATCAGCCCCAGCATTTT. Based on the CDR3 plus reference TRBV11-3 and TRBJ1-5, the full variable domain is EAGVVQSPRYKIIEKKQPVAFWCNPISGHNTLYWYLQNLGQGPELLIRYENEEAVDDSQLPKDRFSAERLKGVDSTLKIQPAELGDSAVYLCASSSRRGAFNQPQHFGDGTRLSIL.

In DNA, the CDR3 is TGTGCCAGCAGTTTATATGGGGGAGACAATCAGCCCCAGCATTTT. It is translated as CASSLYGGDNQPQHF. The chain uses TRBV28 and TRBJ1-5, with D tentatively TRBD1 (5 bases). The CDR3 runs 15 residues. Germline V gene data show CDR1 as MDHEN and CDR2 as SYDVKM. V was cut by 1 base and J by 3 bases, with 10 bases left in between. Full variable domain (outside the CDR3, taken from reference TRBV28 and TRBJ1-5): DVKVTQSSRYLVKRTGEKVFLECVQDMDHENMFWYRQDPGLGLRLIYFSYDVKMKEKGDIPEGYSVSREKKERFSLILESASTNQTSMYLCASSLYGGDNQPQHFGDGTRLSIL.

The chain is built from TRBV7-9 and TRBJ2-7, with 8 bases lining up with TRBD2. The CDR3 covers 15 residues. V lost 0 bases to trimming and J lost 2 bases; unmatched junction nucleotides: 3. CDR1 and CDR2 from the germline V gene are SEHNR and FQNEAQ (reference sequence). This chain's CDR3 is CASSLASGAAYEQYF. CDR3 DNA sequence: TGTGCCAGCAGCTTAGCTAGCGGGGCAGCCTACGAGCAGTACTTC.

The chain uses TRBV4-3 and TRBJ2-1, with unresolved D. V lost 1 base and J lost 5, with 12 bases in between. The germline gives CDR1 LGHNA, CDR2 YSLEER. CDR3 length: 15 residues. The CDR3 nucleotides read TGCGCCAGCAGCCAAGTATGGTTAGGTGACAATGAGCAGTTCTTC. It is translated as CASSQVWLGDNEQFF.

The chain is built from TRBV14 and TRBJ1-6; TRBD1 is a possible D gene (5 bases). The V gene lost 0 bases and the J gene lost 6 bases, with 18 bases spanning the gap. Germline-derived CDR1 and CDR2 are SGHDN and FVKESK. The CDR3 consists of 18 residues. The CDR3 reads CASSQDALSGGRNSPLHF. Written as DNA, the CDR3 is TGTGCCAGCAGCCAAGACGCTCTCTCCGGGGGACGTAATTCACCCCTCCACTTT. The variable domain in full, with the rest retrieved from reference TRBV14 and TRBJ1-6, is EAGVTQFPSHSVIEKGQTVTLRCDPISGHDNLYWYRRVMGKEIKFLLHFVKESKQDESGMPNNRFLAERTGGTYSTLKVQPAELEDSGVYFCASSQDALSGGRNSPLHFGNGTRLTVT.

The V and J genes are TRBV13 and TRBJ2-4, with D possibly called TRBD1 or TRBD2 (5 bases each). This CDR3 has 13 residues. V was pared by 6 bases and J by 3 bases, with 9 bases between. CDR1 and CDR2 (germline): PRHDT, FYEKMQ (reference sequence). The DNA of the CDR3 is TGTGCCAGCAGGGGGGTAGTCAAAAACATTCAGTACTTC. Residues: CASRGVVKNIQYF.

V usage is TRBV19 and J usage is TRBJ1-3; possibly TRBD1 for D (5 bases). Trimming cost V 6 bases and J 0 bases, with 9 bases left between them. There are 14 residues in the CDR3. Germline-derived CDR1 and CDR2 are LNHDA and SQIVND (reference sequence). CDR3 bases: TGTGCCAGTAGGAGGGACCTCTCTGGAAACACCATATATTTT. It yields the protein CASRRDLSGNTIYF.

The chain links TRBV7-6 to TRBJ1-6, with D hard to call. The germline V and J ends were trimmed by 5 bases and 0 bases, with 20 bases remaining between them. Germline values: CDR1 SGHVS, CDR2 FNYEAQ. The CDR3 is 19 amino acids. DNA for the CDR3: TGTGCCAGCAGCCAAGACGCATCAAACCCGAGCTCCTATAATTCACCCCTCCACTTT. It codes for CASSQDASNPSSYNSPLHF.

The chain employs TRBV19 and TRBJ2-3; D not certain. Per germline, CDR1 LNHDA and CDR2 SQIVND (reference sequence). Trimming pared 6 bases from V and 2 bases from J, leaving 9 bases between. There are 13 residues in the CDR3. The CDR3 spells CASSRVSTDTQYF. In DNA form, the CDR3 reads TGTGCCAGTAGCCGTGTCTCCACAGATACGCAGTATTTT.

The chain has TRBV6-5 and TRBJ1-6, with 7 bases aligning to TRBD1. J gave up 7 bases and V 11 bases, and 8 bases lay outside the gene matches. The V gene's germline CDR1 is MNHEY and CDR2 SVGAGI. This CDR3 comprises 13 residues. The CDR3 region is CASSDRSNSPLHF. The DNA of the CDR3 is TGTGCCTCTTCGGACAGGTCAAATTCACCCCTCCACTTT.

The J gene is TRBJ2-6, the V gene TRBV6-5; D is unclear. Trimming removed 5 bases at V and 1 base at J, with 9 bases between. CDR3 length: 15 residues. In germline, CDR1 is MNHEY, CDR2 SVGAGI. CDR3 DNA: TGTGCCAGCAGTCTTGGACGTTCTGGGGCCAACGTCCTGACTTTC. Its protein product is CASSLGRSGANVLTF.

This chain joins TRBV9 and TRBJ1-5, with TRBD1 matching 7 bases. The V segment lost 3 bases and the J segment 7 bases; nucleotides outside the gene matches: 7. The CDR3 totals 14 residues. The germline gives CDR1 SGDLS, CDR2 YYNGEE. CDR3 sequence reads: CASSAGGGRQPQHF. CDR3 coding DNA: TGTGCCAGCAGCGCGGGAGGGGGCCGACAGCCCCAGCATTTT. Using reference TRBV9 and TRBJ1-5 for the parts outside the CDR3, the full variable domain is DSGVTQTPKHLITATGQRVTLRCSPRSGDLSVYWYQQSLDQGLQFLIQYYNGEERAKGNILERFSAQQFPDLHSELNLSSLELGDSALYFCASSAGGGRQPQHFGDGTRLSIL.

In this sample, this clone turned up a few times. This chain connects TRBV5-5 to TRBJ1-2; tentatively, D is TRBD1 (6 bases). Germline V gene lookup returns CDR1 SGHKS and CDR2 YYEKEE (reference sequence). There are 13 residues in the CDR3. Trimming stripped 3 bases from V and 3 bases from J, with 9 bases between. In DNA form, the CDR3 reads TGTGCCAGCAGCTCCCCAGGGGACTATGGCTACACCTTC. As protein: CASSSPGDYGYTF.

V usage is TRBV23-1 and J usage is TRBJ2-5; a possible D gene is TRBD2 (6 bases). TRBV23-1 is an ORF; its function is uncertain. The V and J ends lost 2 bases and 7 bases respectively, with 23 bases between them. The CDR3 sequence is 17 residues long. CDR3 sequence: CASSQLSIGGKLGTQYF. CDR3 bases: TGCGCCAGCAGTCAACTTTCCATTGGGGGGAAACTAGGGACCCAGTACTTC.

This rearrangement joins TRBV29-1 to TRBJ1-1; D unresolved. V lost 5 bases and J 0 bases, leaving 7 bases between the germline ends. This CDR3 comprises 12 residues. Germline CDR1 reads SQVTM; CDR2 reads ANQGSEA. In DNA form, the CDR3 reads TGCAGCGTTTACCTCGTGAACACTGAAGCTTTCTTT. This gives the protein CSVYLVNTEAFF.

The chain has TRBV5-1 and TRBJ2-1; D unclear. V lost 0 bases and J 0 bases, leaving 13 bases between the germline ends. The CDR3 is made up of 17 amino acids. Germline CDR1 and CDR2: SGHRS and YFSETQ. The CDR3 sequence is CASSLGPIRTSYNEQFF. DNA of the CDR3: TGCGCCAGCAGCTTGGGCCCTATAAGAACCTCCTACAATGAGCAGTTCTTC.

This clone appeared a few times. The gene calls are TRBV24-1 and TRBJ2-3, with 10 positions matching TRBD2. The CDR3 runs 18 residues. The V segment lost 2 bases and the J segment 4 bases; nucleotides outside the gene matches: 11. Germline-derived CDR1 and CDR2 are KGHDR and SFDVKD. The CDR3 sequence: CATSDSRLAGTTADTQYF. The CDR3 DNA follows: TGTGCCACCAGTGATTCCAGACTAGCGGGCACTACAGCAGATACGCAGTATTTT.

This rearrangement joins TRBV7-9 to TRBJ2-5, with D unresolved. Germline V gene data show CDR1 as SEHNR and CDR2 as FQNEAQ (reference sequence). The CDR3 is 15 residues long. Trimming stripped 5 bases from V and 0 bases from J, with 13 bases between. CDR3 region: CASSLLTEYQETQYF. CDR3 nucleotides: TGTGCCAGCAGCCTCCTCACAGAGTACCAAGAGACCCAGTACTTC.

This chain uses TRBV27 with TRBJ2-1; maybe TRBD2 (6 bases). CDR3 length equals 12 residues. Germline CDR1 and CDR2: MNHEY and SMNVEV (reference sequence). Trimming stripped 3 bases from V and 15 bases from J, with 15 bases between. The CDR3 loop reads CASSFRRGEPFF. Here the CDR3 DNA reads TGTGCCAGCAGTTTCCGGCGGGGTGAACCGTTCTTC.

The V call is TRBV7-2, the J call TRBJ2-5; D gene ambiguous. Trimming removed 2 bases from V and 0 bases from J, with 13 bases in between. CDR3 length: 16 amino acids. The germline gives CDR1 SGHTA, CDR2 FQGNSA. For the CDR3, the DNA is TGTGCCAGCAGCTTACTAGGAAATTTGTACCAAGAGACCCAGTACTTC. Translated: CASSLLGNLYQETQYF.

The chain uses TRBV6-5 and TRBJ1-4; D possibly corresponds to TRBD1 (5 bases). Germline assignment: CDR1 MNHEY and CDR2 SVGAGI. This CDR3 has 15 amino acids. Trimming stripped 4 bases from V and 12 bases from J, with 21 bases between. CDR3 sequence: CASSSHAEGGVELFF. DNA for the CDR3: TGTGCCAGCAGTTCCCACGCGGAGGGAGGGGTAGAACTGTTTTTT.

This sequence joins TRBV5-1 and TRBJ1-4; unclear D gene. The CDR3 extends over 12 amino acids. In germline, CDR1 is SGHRS, CDR2 YFSETQ. Trimming shortened V by 1 base and J by 8 bases, and 6 bases separated the two germline ends. The CDR3 here is CASSLHGEKLFF. CDR3 bases: TGCGCCAGCAGCTTGCATGGGGAAAAACTGTTTTTT.